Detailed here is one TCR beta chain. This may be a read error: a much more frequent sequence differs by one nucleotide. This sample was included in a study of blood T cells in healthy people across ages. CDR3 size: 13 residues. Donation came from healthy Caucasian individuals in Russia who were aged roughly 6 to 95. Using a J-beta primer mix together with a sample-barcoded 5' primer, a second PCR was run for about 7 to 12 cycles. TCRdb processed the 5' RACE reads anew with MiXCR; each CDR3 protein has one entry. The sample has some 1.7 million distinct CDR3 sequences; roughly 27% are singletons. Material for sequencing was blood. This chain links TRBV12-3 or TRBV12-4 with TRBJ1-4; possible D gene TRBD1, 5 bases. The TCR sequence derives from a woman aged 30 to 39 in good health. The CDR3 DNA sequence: TGTACCAGCAGTCACCGGGGGTATGAAAAACTGTTTTTT. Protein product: CTSSHRGYEKLFF.